This record covers a single TCR beta chain. The antigen is undetermined. This sample is drawn from a study of shared clonotypes between healthy human individuals. Study-wide points: Despite large depth, rarefaction showed incomplete sorted-subset sequencing.

Assay: immunoSEQ multiplex PCR; the TCRdb copy retains only in-frame clones and omits some. The data hold roughly 2,300,000 clones, with less than 95% observed a single time. The TCR originated in a man younger than 35 in good health. Some clones in this sample may be carry-over from other donors' samples. The sequencing input was naive CD4+ T cells from PBMCs. Subset specified: CD45RA+ positively selected.

CDR3 loop: CSSGITDTQYF. CDR3 DNA sequence: TGCTCATCTGGGATCACAGATACGCAGTATTTT. The chain couples TRBV29-1 to TRBJ2-3, with D uncertain. CDR3 length: 11 amino acids. Germline CDR1 SQVTM, CDR2 ANQGSEA.